A single TCR beta chain is shown here with its context. It lacks a known antigen. One base away there is no much larger clone; base qualities are not given. Libraries were constructed by the immunoSEQ multiplex PCR assay. For most patients, genomic DNA was isolated using the Qiagen DNeasy Blood and Tissue Kit and was shipped frozen to Adaptive Biotechnologies for TCR sequencing. Adaptive Biotechnologies carried out high-throughput TCR-beta CDR3 sequencing of genomic DNA for most patients. The paper's processing steps were these. TCR sequencing data were retrieved from Adaptive's ImmunoSEQ software for some 19 patients, whereas a few other patients were processed with MiXCR and VDJtools. CD4 versus CD8 sorting errors were corrected by removing sequences found in both subsets at a frequency ratio below 5:1. CDR3 nucleotide sequences shared between donor and recipient were removed because their origin could not be assigned. Alloreactive clones required at least 2-fold expansion over unstimulated cells and minimum CFSE-low frequency of 0.002% (template counts) or 0.001% (read counts). Clones detected in sequenced pre-transplant spleen, lymph node, or MLR CFSE-low populations of the donor or recipient were defined as mappable. The cumulative frequency of alloreactive clones was calculated as a percentage of all sequences, weighted by copy number. The table was pulled from immuneACCESS by TCRdb, which kept in-frame rearrangements only. Such tables lose some clones; where checked, under half of the loss comes from unresolved V genes, and the rest has no known cause. V, J and clone size reflect that table, while D and trimming were determined from the DNA. Recorded for this sample are fewer than 120,000 clones; 93% of them occurred a single time. 0.4% to 0.55% of the sample is taken by the ten largest.

These data belong to a study of graft-versus-host responses after intestinal transplantation (dated by TCRdb to the early 2020s). Turning to the overall study: Recipients received multivisceral, liver-intestinal, or isolated intestinal transplants. Every recipient was given anti-thymocyte globulin induction, followed by 3 to 4 years of maintenance tacrolimus and steroids. After intestinal transplantation, graft-versus-host and host-versus-graft alloreactive T cell clones were followed in the graft, circulation and bone marrow using bulk TCR-beta CDR3 sequencing. Alloreactive clones were identified by sequencing pre-transplant mixed lymphocyte reaction products and comparing them with unstimulated pre-transplant donor and recipient T cells. A cohort of 24 intestinal transplant recipients, including one retransplant, was enrolled, and a few patients lacking pretransplant specimens were excluded. Donor T cell macrochimerism was defined as a peak of at least 4% donor T cells among recipient peripheral blood mononuclear cells. Instead of going to the commercial service, samples from a few later patients were sequenced in-house on an Illumina MiSeq and processed with MiXCR. General study outcomes and caveats: The conclusions were limited by the relatively low number and heterogeneity of the intestinal transplant patients. Early after transplant, peak levels of circulating GvH clones were associated with declines in HvG clones. In the allografts of patients with donor T cell macrochimerism, GvH to HvG T cell clonal ratios were high. GvH clones were found in recipient bone marrow, and some of the GvH clones appeared earlier in ileal mucosa or blood, which is consistent with an intestinal mucosal origin.

The CDR1 and CDR2 encoded by the germline V gene (reference sequence) are SEHNR and FQNEAQ. The CDR3 covers 13 residues, taking in both the cysteine and the phenylalanine. Only CDR3 DNA remains: 39 bases, in frame from the first base. This specimen's time point label, interpreted: cells obtained before transplantation from donor or recipient. CD3+CD4+ and CD3+CD8+ populations were FACS-sorted from unstimulated pre-transplant donor and recipient cells taken from spleen or lymph nodes. The sequence was obtained from a human donor who received an intestinal transplant. Sequenced material: unstimulated CD8+ T cells sorted from spleen or lymph node cells, taken before intestinal transplant. The chain joins TRBV7-9 to TRBJ1-1; no D segment can be confidently identified. The CDR3 reads as follows: CAETRRENTEAFF. Here is the DNA: TGTGCTGAAACTCGGCGGGAGAACACTGAAGCTTTCTTT.